These 26 T cell receptor beta chains came from one sample sequenced in a study of T cell responses to AZD1222 COVID-19 vaccine. The assay was immunoSEQ multiplex PCR, and TCRdb's table has in-frame clones only and misses some. The table records more than 100,000 clones, more than 75% of them present only once. Here the sequenced sample was peripheral blood, taken on day 0 of AZD1222 vaccination. All receptors derive from an adult in good health.

Here the CDR3 reads CASSLGQGFSGNTIYF. Here the CDR3 DNA reads TGCGCCAGCAGCCTGGGACAGGGGTTCTCTGGAAACACCATATATTTT. The chain links TRBV5-1 to TRBJ1-3; 10 bases are a match to TRBD1. Germline CDR1 SGHRS, CDR2 YFSETQ. J gave up 0 bases and V 4 bases, and 4 bases lay outside the gene matches. The CDR3 contains 16 residues. The full variable domain, in which reference TRBV5-1 and TRBJ1-3 provide the parts outside the CDR3, is KAGVTQTPRYLIKTRGQQVTLSCSPISGHRSVSWYQQTPGQGLQFLFEYFSETQRNKGNFPGRFSGRQFSNSRSEMNVSTLELGDSALYLCASSLGQGFSGNTIYFGEGSWLTVV.

The V and J genes are TRBV4-2 and TRBJ2-1, with D perhaps TRBD2 (5 bases). CDR3 length equals 14 residues. V gave up 1 base and J gave up 7 bases, with 11 bases separating them. Germline CDR1 LGHNA, CDR2 YNFKEQ. The CDR3 DNA follows: TGTGCCAGCAGCCAAGGGCCCGTAGCGAATGAGCAGTTCTTC. This gives the protein CASSQGPVANEQFF.

V gene TRBV2 combines with J gene TRBJ1-1, with TRBD1 identical over 7 bases. The CDR3 covers 12 residues. The V gene end was trimmed by 6 bases and the J gene end by 5 bases; junction bases not matched to a gene: 3. Germline V gives CDR1 SNHLY, CDR2 FYNNEI. The CDR3 nucleotides are TGTGCCAGCAGAGGGGGCGGAACTGAAGCTTTCTTT. Translating gives CASRGGGTEAFF. Combining the CDR3 with reference TRBV2 and TRBJ1-1 gives the whole variable domain EPEVTQTPSHQVTQMGQEVILRCVPISNHLYFYWYRQILGQKVEFLVSFYNNEISEKSEIFDDQFSVERPDGSNFTLKIRSTKLEDSAMYFCASRGGGTEAFFGQGTRLTVV.

The chain is built from TRBV18 and TRBJ2-5; D remains ambiguous. V was trimmed by 4 bases and J by 3 bases, leaving 15 bases between them. The CDR3 contains 15 residues. Germline lookup yields CDR1 KGHSH and CDR2 LQKENI. In nucleotides, the CDR3 is TGTGCCAGCTCACGAGGCCAGACGGCAGAAGAGACCCAGTACTTC. It translates to CASSRGQTAEETQYF.

The genes are TRBV6-5 and TRBJ1-2; 9 bases match TRBD1. Per germline, CDR1 MNHEY and CDR2 SVGAGI. This CDR3 comprises 13 residues. V was pared by 4 bases and J by 3 bases, with 0 bases of the junction left unmatched. CDR3 coding DNA: TGTGCCAGCAGTTGGGACAGGGACTATGGCTACACCTTC. As protein: CASSWDRDYGYTF.

The chain uses TRBV29-1 and TRBJ1-1; tentative D call: TRBD1 (5 bases). This CDR3 has 12 amino acids. Germline-derived CDR1 and CDR2 are SQVTM and ANQGSEA. V lost 7 bases to trimming and J lost 4 bases, with 13 bases between them. CDR3 DNA sequence: TGCAGCGCTCAGGGAGGTGGCACTGAAGCTTTCTTT. It encodes CSAQGGGTEAFF.

The rearrangement links TRBV19 to TRBJ1-1; maybe TRBD1 (5 bases). Germline CDR1 is LNHDA and CDR2 is SQIVND (reference sequence). V lost 5 bases, J lost 5 bases, and 9 bases lay in between. This CDR3 region has 12 residues. The CDR3 protein is CASSGGMTEAFF. CDR3 nucleotides: TGTGCCAGTAGTGGGGGGATGACTGAAGCTTTCTTT.

This clone occurred a few times. The chain joins TRBV5-6 to TRBJ1-2; D is unresolved. The CDR3 loop spans 12 amino acids. The V end was cut by 0 bases, the J end by 7 bases, with 7 bases between. Germline V gives CDR1 SGHDT, CDR2 YYEEEE. For the CDR3, the DNA is TGTGCCAGCAGCTTGGTTTCTTCTGGCTACACCTTC. This gives the protein CASSLVSSGYTF.

This chain uses TRBV9 with TRBJ1-1, with D unclear. This CDR3 has 15 residues. Germline V gene lookup returns CDR1 SGDLS and CDR2 YYNGEE. Between the trimmed V and J ends, which lost 0 bases and 0 bases, there was a span of 9 bases. CDR3 region: CASSVGLTMNTEAFF. In nucleotides, the CDR3 is TGTGCCAGCAGCGTAGGACTGACGATGAACACTGAAGCTTTCTTT.

The chain employs TRBV6-1 and TRBJ1-2; D might be TRBD1 (6 bases). Trimming stripped 0 bases from V and 8 bases from J, with 13 bases between. CDR1 is MNHNS and CDR2 is SASEGT in the germline V gene. The CDR3 runs 14 residues. The CDR3 DNA follows: TGTGCCAGCAGTGAAGCTCGGGGGCCTTACGGCTACACCTTC. It codes for CASSEARGPYGYTF.

A single count supports this clone. The genes are TRBV18 and TRBJ2-1; a possible D gene is TRBD1 (6 bases). V was trimmed by 0 bases and J by 3 bases, leaving 21 bases between them. CDR3 length: 19 amino acids. Germline V gives CDR1 KGHSH, CDR2 LQKENI. CDR3 bases: TGTGCCAGCTCACCACCCACAGTTTTTAGTACAGGGAACTACAATGAGCAGTTCTTC. Amino acids: CASSPPTVFSTGNYNEQFF. Full variable domain (remainder filled in from reference TRBV18 and TRBJ2-1): NAGVMQNPRHLVRRRGQEARLRCSPMKGHSHVYWYRQLPEEGLKFMVYLQKENIIDESGMPKERFSAEFPKEGPSILRIQQVVRGDSAAYFCASSPPTVFSTGNYNEQFFGPGTRLTVL.

V gene TRBV6-5 combines with J gene TRBJ1-3; D possibly corresponds to TRBD1 (5 bases). CDR1 and CDR2 (germline): MNHEY, SVGAGI. The CDR3 has 15 amino acids. V lost 7 bases and J lost 1, with 14 bases in between. CDR3 region: CASTLDSHSGNTIYF. The CDR3 nucleotides read TGTGCCAGCACCCTAGACAGTCATTCTGGAAACACCATATATTTT.

In the case of this clone: The same CDR3 is also encoded by other DNA sequences in this sample. The chain uses TRBV18 and TRBJ2-3, with unresolved D. Between the trimmed V and J ends, which lost 0 bases and 5 bases, there was a span of 3 bases. Germline V lookup: CDR1 KGHSH, CDR2 LQKENI. This CDR3 has 12 residues. CDR3 region: CASSPPGDTQYF. CDR3 coding DNA: TGTGCCAGCTCACCACCCGGAGATACGCAGTATTTT.

V and J are TRBV5-1 and TRBJ2-3; the D gene is possibly TRBD2 (6 bases). V lost 0 bases and J lost 8, with 13 bases in between. Germline CDR1 SGHRS, CDR2 YFSETQ. CDR3 size: 14 residues. CDR3 nucleotides: TGCGCCAGCAGCTTGGGACTAGAACTGGGTACGCAGTATTTT. Translating it yields CASSLGLELGTQYF.

This clone was seen a single time. V and J are TRBV25-1 and TRBJ1-4; tentatively, D is TRBD1 (6 bases). The CDR3 consists of 14 residues. Per germline, CDR1 MGHDK and CDR2 SYGVNS. V was clipped by 4 bases and J by 6 bases, with 12 bases between them. The CDR3 nucleotides read TGTGCCAGCAGTGGAGGGGGGTTAGATGAAAAACTGTTTTTT. Protein: CASSGGGLDEKLFF.

The CDR3, as DNA: TGTGCCAGCAGAGGAGGGGGTGAGGGACAGCCCCAGCATTTT. This translates into CASRGGGEGQPQHF. This chain connects TRBV2 to TRBJ1-5; a weak D match, TRBD1 (6 bases). V gave up 6 bases and J gave up 7 bases, with 16 bases separating them. This CDR3 region has 14 residues. Germline V lookup: CDR1 SNHLY, CDR2 FYNNEI.

The genes are TRBV4-2 and TRBJ2-7; no clear D gene. V dropped 0 bases and J dropped 7 bases, with 13 bases sitting between them. Germline lookup yields CDR1 LGHNA and CDR2 YNFKEQ. CDR3 length: 14 residues. The CDR3 nucleotides read TGTGCCAGCAGCCAAGAGGGCGGTACACGGGAGCAGTACTTC. Protein: CASSQEGGTREQYF.

The V gene is TRBV7-3, the J gene TRBJ1-6; the D gene is possibly TRBD1 (5 bases). The CDR3 is 15 amino acids. Deletions cut 0 bases from V and 10 bases from J, with 13 bases between. CDR1 is SGHTA and CDR2 is FQGTGA in the germline V gene. The chain's CDR3 is CASSLTGRVESPLHF. CDR3 bases: TGTGCCAGCAGCTTAACGGGCAGGGTGGAGTCACCCCTCCACTTT.

The chain joins TRBV29-1 to TRBJ2-3; 9 bases match TRBD2. The V segment lost 4 bases and the J segment 2 bases; nucleotides outside the gene matches: 10. CDR1 and CDR2 from the germline V gene are SQVTM and ANQGSEA. The CDR3 sequence is 16 residues long. CDR3 sequence reads: CSVVTGASGATDTQYF. CDR3 DNA sequence: TGCAGCGTTGTAACAGGGGCTAGCGGGGCCACAGATACGCAGTATTTT.

The rearrangement links TRBV6-6 to TRBJ2-1, with 14 bases identical to TRBD2. Germline-derived CDR1 and CDR2 are MNHNY and SVGAGI (reference sequence). CDR3 size: 15 residues. The V gene end was trimmed by 5 bases and the J gene end by 12 bases; junction bases not matched to a gene: 9. This CDR3 reads CASSATSGGASGQFF. In DNA form, the CDR3 reads TGTGCCAGCAGTGCGACTAGCGGGGGGGCCTCCGGGCAGTTCTTC.

V and J are TRBV5-1 and TRBJ1-2; 9 nucleotides match TRBD1. With V trimmed by 4 bases and J by 3 bases, 4 bases remained unmatched. Germline V gives CDR1 SGHRS, CDR2 YFSETQ. This CDR3 has 14 amino acids. The DNA for the CDR3 is TGCGCCAGCAGCCTACAGGGGGCGGACTATGGCTACACCTTC. This encodes CASSLQGADYGYTF.

The rearrangement joins TRBV9 to TRBJ1-5; the match to TRBD1 covers 7 bases. V was clipped by 3 bases and J by 6 bases; unmatched bases: 6. The germline CDR1 and CDR2 sequences are SGDLS and YYNGEE. CDR3 length equals 14 residues. The CDR3 sequence is CASSGQGGRQPQHF. CDR3 nucleotides: TGTGCCAGCAGCGGCCAGGGGGGACGTCAGCCCCAGCATTTT. Looking up the rest from reference TRBV9 and TRBJ1-5 gives the full variable domain: DSGVTQTPKHLITATGQRVTLRCSPRSGDLSVYWYQQSLDQGLQFLIQYYNGEERAKGNILERFSAQQFPDLHSELNLSSLELGDSALYFCASSGQGGRQPQHFGDGTRLSIL.

CDR3 sequence reads: CASSYHGTSGLQTQYF. CDR3 DNA: TGTGCCAGCAGTTACCACGGGACTAGCGGGTTACAGACCCAGTACTTC. This chain joins TRBV6-2 or TRBV6-3 and TRBJ2-5, with 12 positions matching TRBD2. This CDR3 region has 16 residues. Germline-derived CDR1 and CDR2 are MNHEY and SVGEGT. Trimming at V came to 2 bases and at J to 6 bases, leaving 7 bases not matched to a gene.

The chain carries TRBV11-2 and TRBJ2-6; D may correspond to TRBD1 or TRBD2 (5 bases each). Germline CDR1 is SGHAT and CDR2 is FQNNGV. V was shortened by 6 bases and J by 2 bases, with 5 bases between the two germline ends. The CDR3 runs to 13 residues. Here the CDR3 DNA reads TGTGCCAGCAGGGGGGCTGGGGCCAACGTCCTGACTTTC. It codes for CASRGAGANVLTF.

The chain is built from TRBV5-6 and TRBJ2-2; 7 nucleotides agree with TRBD1. The CDR3 is made up of 15 amino acids. The germline V gene has CDR1 SGHDT and CDR2 YYEEEE. The J segment lost 1 base and the V segment lost 3 bases, leaving 3 bases of the junction unmatched. The CDR3 protein is CASSSTGRNTGELFF. The CDR3 nucleotides read TGTGCCAGCAGCTCGACAGGGCGGAACACCGGGGAGCTGTTTTTT.

The chain is built from TRBV5-6 and TRBJ2-6, with TRBD1 as a possible D gene (6 bases). Germline V gene lookup returns CDR1 SGHDT and CDR2 YYEEEE. The length of the CDR3 is 17 residues. V was pared by 5 bases and J by 0 bases, with 15 bases between. This CDR3 reads CASRMDRMGSGANVLTF. DNA for the CDR3: TGTGCCAGCAGGATGGACAGAATGGGCTCTGGGGCCAACGTCCTGACTTTC.